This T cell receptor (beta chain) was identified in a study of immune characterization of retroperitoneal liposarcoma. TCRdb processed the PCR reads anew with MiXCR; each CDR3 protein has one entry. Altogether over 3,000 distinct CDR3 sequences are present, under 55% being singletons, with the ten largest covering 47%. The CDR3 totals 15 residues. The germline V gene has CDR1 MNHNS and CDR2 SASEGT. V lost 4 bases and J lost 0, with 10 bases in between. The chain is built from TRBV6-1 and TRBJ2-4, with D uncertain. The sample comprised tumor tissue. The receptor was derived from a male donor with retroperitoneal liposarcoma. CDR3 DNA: TGTGCCAGCAGTGTGACGGAGCTAGCCAAAAACATTCAGTACTTC. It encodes CASSVTELAKNIQYF.